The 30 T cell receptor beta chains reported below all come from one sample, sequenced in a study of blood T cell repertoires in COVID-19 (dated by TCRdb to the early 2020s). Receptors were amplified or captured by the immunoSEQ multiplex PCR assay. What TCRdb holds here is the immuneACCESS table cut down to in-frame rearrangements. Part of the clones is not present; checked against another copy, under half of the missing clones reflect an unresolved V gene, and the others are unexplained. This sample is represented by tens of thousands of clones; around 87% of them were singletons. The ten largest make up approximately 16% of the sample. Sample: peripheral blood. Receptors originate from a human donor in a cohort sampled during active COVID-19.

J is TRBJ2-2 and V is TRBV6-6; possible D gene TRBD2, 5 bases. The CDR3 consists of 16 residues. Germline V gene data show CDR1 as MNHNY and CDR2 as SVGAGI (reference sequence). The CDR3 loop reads CASAPHTEGLSGELFF. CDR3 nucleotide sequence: TGTGCAAGCGCCCCCCACACTGAGGGATTGTCCGGGGAGCTGTTTTTT.

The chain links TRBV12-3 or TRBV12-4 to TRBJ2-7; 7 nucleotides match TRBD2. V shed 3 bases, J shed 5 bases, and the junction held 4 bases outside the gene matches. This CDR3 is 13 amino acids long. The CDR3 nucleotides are TGTGCCAGCAGTTTGGCAGGGAGGGACGAGCAGTACTTC. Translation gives CASSLAGRDEQYF.

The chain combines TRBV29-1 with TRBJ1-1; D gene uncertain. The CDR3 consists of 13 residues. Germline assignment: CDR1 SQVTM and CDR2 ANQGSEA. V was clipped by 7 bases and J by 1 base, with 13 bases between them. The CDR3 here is CSEYTVTNTEAFF. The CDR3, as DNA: TGCAGCGAATATACAGTTACGAACACTGAAGCTTTCTTT.

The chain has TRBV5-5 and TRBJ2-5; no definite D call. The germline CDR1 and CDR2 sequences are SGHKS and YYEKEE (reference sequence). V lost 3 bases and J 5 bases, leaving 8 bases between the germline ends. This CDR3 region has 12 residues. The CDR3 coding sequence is TGTGCCAGCAGCTACAGACCCGAGACCCAGTACTTC. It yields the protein CASSYRPETQYF.

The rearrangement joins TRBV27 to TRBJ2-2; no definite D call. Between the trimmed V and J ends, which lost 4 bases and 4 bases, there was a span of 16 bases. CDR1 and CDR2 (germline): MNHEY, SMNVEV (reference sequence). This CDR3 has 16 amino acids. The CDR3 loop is CASSSKNRHFTGELFF. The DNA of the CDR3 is TGTGCCAGCAGTTCAAAAAATCGACACTTCACCGGGGAGCTGTTTTTT.

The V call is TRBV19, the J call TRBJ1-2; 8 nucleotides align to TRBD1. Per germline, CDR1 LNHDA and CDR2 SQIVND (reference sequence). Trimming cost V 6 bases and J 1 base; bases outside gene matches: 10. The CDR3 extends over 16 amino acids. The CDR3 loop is CASRPGNRGNNYGYTF. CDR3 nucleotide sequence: TGTGCCAGTAGGCCTGGGAACAGGGGGAATAACTATGGCTACACCTTC.

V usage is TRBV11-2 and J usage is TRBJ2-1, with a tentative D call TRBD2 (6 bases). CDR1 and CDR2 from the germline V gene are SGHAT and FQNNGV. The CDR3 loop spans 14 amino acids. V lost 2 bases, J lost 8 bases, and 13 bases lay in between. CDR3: CASSLFGGVDEQFF. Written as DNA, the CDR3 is TGTGCCAGCAGCTTATTTGGAGGGGTAGATGAGCAGTTCTTC.

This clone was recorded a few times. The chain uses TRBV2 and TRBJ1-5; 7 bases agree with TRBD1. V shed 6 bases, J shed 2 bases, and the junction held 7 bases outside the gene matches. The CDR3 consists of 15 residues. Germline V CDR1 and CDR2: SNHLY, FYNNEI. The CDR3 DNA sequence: TGTGCCAGCAGAGACAGACAGGGTCGCAATCAGCCCCAGCATTTT. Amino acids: CASRDRQGRNQPQHF.

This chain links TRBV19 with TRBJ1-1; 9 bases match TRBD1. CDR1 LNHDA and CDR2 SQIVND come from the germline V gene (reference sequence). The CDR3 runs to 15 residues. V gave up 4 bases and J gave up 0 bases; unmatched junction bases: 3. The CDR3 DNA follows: TGTGCCAGTAGTACTTGGACAGGGGTGAACACTGAAGCTTTCTTT. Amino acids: CASSTWTGVNTEAFF.

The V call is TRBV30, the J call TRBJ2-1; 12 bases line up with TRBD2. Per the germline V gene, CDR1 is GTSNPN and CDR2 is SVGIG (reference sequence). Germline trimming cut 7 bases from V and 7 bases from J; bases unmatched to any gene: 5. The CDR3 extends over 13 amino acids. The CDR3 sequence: CASTSGSLNEQFF. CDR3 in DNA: TGTGCCTCGACTAGCGGGAGTTTAAATGAGCAGTTCTTC.

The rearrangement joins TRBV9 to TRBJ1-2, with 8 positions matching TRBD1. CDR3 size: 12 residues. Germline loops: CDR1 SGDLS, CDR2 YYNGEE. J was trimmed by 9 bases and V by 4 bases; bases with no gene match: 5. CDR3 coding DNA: TGTGCCAGCAGCATTCGACAGGGGCGCTACACCTTC. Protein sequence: CASSIRQGRYTF.

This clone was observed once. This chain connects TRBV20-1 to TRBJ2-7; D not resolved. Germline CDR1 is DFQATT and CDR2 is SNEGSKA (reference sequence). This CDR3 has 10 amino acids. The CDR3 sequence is CGGCTYEQYF. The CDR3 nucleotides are TGCGGCGGATGCACCTACGAGCAGTACTTC.

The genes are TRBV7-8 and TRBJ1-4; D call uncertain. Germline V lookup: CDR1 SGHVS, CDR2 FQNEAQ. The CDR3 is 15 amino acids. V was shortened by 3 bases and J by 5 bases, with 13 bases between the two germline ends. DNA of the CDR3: TGTGCCAGCAGCTTGTCCTTGCGGAAAAATGAAAAACTGTTTTTT. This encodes CASSLSLRKNEKLFF.

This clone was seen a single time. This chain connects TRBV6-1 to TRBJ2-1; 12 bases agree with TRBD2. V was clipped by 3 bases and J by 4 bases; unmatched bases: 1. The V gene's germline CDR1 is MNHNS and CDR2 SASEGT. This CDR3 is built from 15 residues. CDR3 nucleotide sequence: TGTGCCAGCAGTGAGACTAGCGGGGGTTACAATGAGCAGTTCTTC. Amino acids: CASSETSGGYNEQFF.

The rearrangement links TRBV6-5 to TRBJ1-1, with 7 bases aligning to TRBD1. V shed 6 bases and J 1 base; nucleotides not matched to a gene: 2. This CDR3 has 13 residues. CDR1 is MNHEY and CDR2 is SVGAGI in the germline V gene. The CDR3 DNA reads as TGTGCCAGCAGGAACAGGGGGAACACTGAAGCTTTCTTT. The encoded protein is CASRNRGNTEAFF.

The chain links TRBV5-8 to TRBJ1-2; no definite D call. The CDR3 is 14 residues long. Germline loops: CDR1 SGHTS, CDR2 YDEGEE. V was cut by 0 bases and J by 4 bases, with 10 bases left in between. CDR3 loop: CASSLVVEFYGYTF. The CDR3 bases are TGTGCCAGCAGCTTGGTGGTAGAATTCTATGGCTACACCTTC.

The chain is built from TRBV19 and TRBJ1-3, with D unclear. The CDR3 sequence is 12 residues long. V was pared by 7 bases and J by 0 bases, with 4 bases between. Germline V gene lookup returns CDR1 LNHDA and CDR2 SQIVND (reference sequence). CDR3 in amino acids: CASMSSGNTIYF. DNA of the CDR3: TGTGCCAGTATGAGCTCTGGAAACACCATATATTTT.

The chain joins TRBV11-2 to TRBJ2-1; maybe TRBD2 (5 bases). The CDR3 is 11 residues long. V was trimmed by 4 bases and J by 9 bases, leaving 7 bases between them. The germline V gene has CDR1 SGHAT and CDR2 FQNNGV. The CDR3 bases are TGTGCCAGCAGCTCTCGGGGTGAGCAGTTCTTC. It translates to CASSSRGEQFF.

The CDR3 reads CASSLGALLDEQYF. The CDR3 nucleotides read TGTGCCAGCAGCTTAGGCGCTCTCCTTGACGAGCAGTACTTC. The chain recombines TRBV7-9 with TRBJ2-7; D ambiguous. This CDR3 is 14 amino acids long. The germline V gene has CDR1 SEHNR and CDR2 FQNEAQ (reference sequence). V gave up 1 base and J gave up 5 bases, with 12 bases separating them.

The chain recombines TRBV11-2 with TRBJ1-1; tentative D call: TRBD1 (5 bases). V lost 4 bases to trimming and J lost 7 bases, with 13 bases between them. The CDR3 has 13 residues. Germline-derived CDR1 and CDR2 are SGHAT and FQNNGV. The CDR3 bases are TGTGCCAGCAGCTCAGGTTGGGGCGTTGAAGCTTTCTTT. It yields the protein CASSSGWGVEAFF.

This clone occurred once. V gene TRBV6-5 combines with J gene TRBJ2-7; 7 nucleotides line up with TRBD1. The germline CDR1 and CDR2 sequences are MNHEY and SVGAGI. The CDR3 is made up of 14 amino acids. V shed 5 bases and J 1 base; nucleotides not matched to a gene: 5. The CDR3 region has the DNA TGTGCCAGCAGTACAGGGGATGGGTCCTACGAGCAGTACTTC. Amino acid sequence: CASSTGDGSYEQYF.

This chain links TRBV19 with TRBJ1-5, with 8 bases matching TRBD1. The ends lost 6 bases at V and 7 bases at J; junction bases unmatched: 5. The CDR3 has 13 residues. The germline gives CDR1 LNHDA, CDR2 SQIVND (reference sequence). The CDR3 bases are TGTGCCAGTAGACCGACAGGGGTCCAGCCCCAGCATTTT. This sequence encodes CASRPTGVQPQHF.

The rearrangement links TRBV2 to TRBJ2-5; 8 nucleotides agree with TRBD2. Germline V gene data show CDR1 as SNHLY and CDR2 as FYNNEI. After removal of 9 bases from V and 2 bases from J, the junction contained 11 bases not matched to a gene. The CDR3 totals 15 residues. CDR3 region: CASGVLAEFQETQYF. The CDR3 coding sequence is TGTGCCAGTGGGGTACTAGCGGAATTTCAAGAGACCCAGTACTTC.

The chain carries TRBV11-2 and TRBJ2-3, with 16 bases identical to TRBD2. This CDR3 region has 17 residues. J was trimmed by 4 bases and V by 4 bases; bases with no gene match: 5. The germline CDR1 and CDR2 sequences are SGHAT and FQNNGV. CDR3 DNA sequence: TGTGCCAGCAGCTCCATCGGGACTAGCGGGAGGGCAGATACGCAGTATTTT. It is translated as CASSSIGTSGRADTQYF.

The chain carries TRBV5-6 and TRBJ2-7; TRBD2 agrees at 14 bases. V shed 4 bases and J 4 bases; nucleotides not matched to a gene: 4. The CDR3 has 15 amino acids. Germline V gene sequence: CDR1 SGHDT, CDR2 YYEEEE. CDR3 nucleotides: TGTGCCAGCAGCGCCGGGACTAGCGGGAGTTACGAGCAGTACTTC. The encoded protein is CASSAGTSGSYEQYF.

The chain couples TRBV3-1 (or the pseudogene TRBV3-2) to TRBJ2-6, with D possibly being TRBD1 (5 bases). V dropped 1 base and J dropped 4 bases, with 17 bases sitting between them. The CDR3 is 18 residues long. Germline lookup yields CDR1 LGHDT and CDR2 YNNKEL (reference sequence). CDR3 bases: TGTGCCAGCAGCCAAGGGCAAGGGGTCTACTCCGGGGCCAACGTCCTGACTTTC. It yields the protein CASSQGQGVYSGANVLTF.

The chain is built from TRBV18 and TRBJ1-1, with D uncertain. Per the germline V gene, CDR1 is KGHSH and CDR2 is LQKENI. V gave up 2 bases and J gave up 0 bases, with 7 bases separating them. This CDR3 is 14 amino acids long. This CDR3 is CASSPGSVNTEAFF. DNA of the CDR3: TGTGCCAGCTCACCAGGTTCGGTGAACACTGAAGCTTTCTTT.

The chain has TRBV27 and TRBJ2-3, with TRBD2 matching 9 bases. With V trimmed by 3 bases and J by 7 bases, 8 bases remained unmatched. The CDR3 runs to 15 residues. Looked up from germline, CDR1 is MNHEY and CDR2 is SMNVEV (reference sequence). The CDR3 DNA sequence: TGTGCCAGCAGTTTTCAGGCGGGGGGGCCGAATACGCAGTATTTT. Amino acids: CASSFQAGGPNTQYF.

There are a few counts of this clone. CDR3 loop: CATSESGTGGRTEAFF. In nucleotides, the CDR3 is TGTGCCACCAGTGAGTCCGGGACAGGGGGTCGTACTGAAGCTTTCTTT. This sequence joins TRBV24-1 and TRBJ1-1; TRBD1 matches at 11 bases. V lost 4 bases and J lost 5; bases outside the gene matches: 8. CDR3 size: 16 residues. Germline assignment: CDR1 KGHDR and CDR2 SFDVKD.

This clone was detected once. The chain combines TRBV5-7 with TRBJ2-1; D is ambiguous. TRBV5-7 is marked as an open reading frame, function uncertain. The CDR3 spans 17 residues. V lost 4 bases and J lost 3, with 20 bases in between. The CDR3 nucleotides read TGTGCCAGCAGCCCCGGTCGGTTCCCGCTTGGCTACAATGAGCAGTTCTTC. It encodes CASSPGRFPLGYNEQFF.